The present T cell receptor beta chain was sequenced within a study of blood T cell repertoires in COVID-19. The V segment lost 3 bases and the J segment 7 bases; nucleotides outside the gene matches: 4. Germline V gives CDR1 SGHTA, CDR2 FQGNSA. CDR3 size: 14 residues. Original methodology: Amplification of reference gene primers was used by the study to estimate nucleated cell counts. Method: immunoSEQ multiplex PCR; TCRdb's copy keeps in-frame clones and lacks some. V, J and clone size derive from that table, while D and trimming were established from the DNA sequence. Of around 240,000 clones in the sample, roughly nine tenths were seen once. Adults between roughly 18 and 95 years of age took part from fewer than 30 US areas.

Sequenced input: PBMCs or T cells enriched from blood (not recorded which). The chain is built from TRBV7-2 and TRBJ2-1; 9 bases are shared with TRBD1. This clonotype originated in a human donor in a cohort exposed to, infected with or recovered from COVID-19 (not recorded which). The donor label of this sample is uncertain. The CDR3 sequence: CASSFPGQGNEQFF. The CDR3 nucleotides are TGTGCCAGCAGCTTCCCGGGACAGGGAAATGAGCAGTTCTTC.